Listed below are T cell receptor beta chains from one sample, sequenced in a study of blood T cell repertoires in COVID-19. Generated by immunoSEQ multiplex PCR, the TCRdb table keeps only in-frame clones and is missing some. In the table there are 90,000 to 110,000 clones, around four fifths of which are singletons. Specimen: peripheral blood. All receptors derive from a woman aged 70-85 years with acute or convalescent COVID-19. Each CDR3 is given with its conserved first and last residue. Each record gives: V gene, clone size, J gene, D gene, CDR3 protein, CDR3 DNA. A D gene is named only where the DNA matches it firmly. The listing skips clone size in some rows; elsewhere it reads once, few, many or a size class.

V gene: TRBV18
clone size: .
J gene: TRBJ2-5
D gene: TRBD2
CDR3 protein: CASSPTGLAGGETQYF
CDR3 DNA: TGTGCCAGCTCACCGACGGGACTAGCGGGGGGAGAGACCCAGTACTTC

V gene: TRBV29-1
clone size: .
J gene: TRBJ1-2
D gene: .
CDR3 protein: CSVEDQGGYGYTF
CDR3 DNA: TGCAGCGTTGAAGATCAGGGTGGCTATGGCTACACCTTC

V gene: TRBV29-1
clone size: once
J gene: TRBJ2-2
D gene: TRBD1
CDR3 protein: CSVDPGQGPGELFF
CDR3 DNA: TGCAGCGTTGATCCGGGACAGGGTCCCGGGGAGCTGTTTTTT

V gene: TRBV6-2/TRBV6-3
clone size: few
J gene: TRBJ2-2
D gene: TRBD2
CDR3 protein: CASSYLAGGPNTGELFF
CDR3 DNA: TGTGCCAGCAGTTACCTAGCGGGGGGACCGAACACCGGGGAGCTGTTTTTT

V gene: TRBV3-1/TRBV3-2
clone size: .
J gene: TRBJ2-3
D gene: TRBD2
CDR3 protein: CASSKRVTSGGTDTQYF
CDR3 DNA: TGTGCCAGCAGCAAGCGTGTGACTAGCGGGGGGACAGATACGCAGTATTTT

V gene: TRBV15
clone size: .
J gene: TRBJ2-7
D gene: TRBD1
CDR3 protein: CATSRPGTGNEQYF
CDR3 DNA: TGTGCCACCAGCAGACCCGGGACAGGGAACGAGCAGTACTTC

V gene: TRBV2
clone size: few
J gene: TRBJ1-5
D gene: .
CDR3 protein: CASRENTGYQPQHF
CDR3 DNA: TGTGCCAGCAGGGAAAATACAGGGTATCAGCCCCAGCATTTT

V gene: TRBV5-1
clone size: .
J gene: TRBJ2-1
D gene: TRBD2
CDR3 protein: CASSLGLGAGDYNEQFF
CDR3 DNA: TGCGCCAGCAGCTTGGGTCTCGGGGCGGGGGACTACAATGAGCAGTTCTTC

V gene: TRBV7-8
clone size: many
J gene: TRBJ2-7
D gene: .
CDR3 protein: CASSWDTLYEQYF
CDR3 DNA: TGTGCCAGCAGCTGGGACACCTTGTACGAGCAGTACTTC

V gene: TRBV7-2
clone size: .
J gene: TRBJ1-2
D gene: TRBD1
CDR3 protein: CASSLGTGGAANYGYTF
CDR3 DNA: TGTGCCAGCAGCTTAGGGACAGGGGGCGCAGCTAACTATGGCTACACCTTC

V gene: TRBV19
clone size: .
J gene: TRBJ2-7
D gene: .
CDR3 protein: CASRAWSGEQYF
CDR3 DNA: TGTGCCAGTAGGGCCTGGTCGGGGGAGCAGTACTTC

V gene: TRBV7-9
clone size: .
J gene: TRBJ1-1
D gene: .
CDR3 protein: CASSPSVAENTEAFF
CDR3 DNA: TGTGCCAGCAGCCCCTCGGTGGCGGAGAACACTGAAGCTTTCTTT

V gene: TRBV18
clone size: .
J gene: TRBJ1-1
D gene: .
CDR3 protein: CASSPGRAEGTEAFF
CDR3 DNA: TGTGCCAGCTCACCAGGGAGGGCAGAGGGGACTGAAGCTTTCTTT

V gene: TRBV12-3/TRBV12-4
clone size: .
J gene: TRBJ1-6
D gene: .
CDR3 protein: CASSFFGDSPLHF
CDR3 DNA: TGTGCCAGCAGTTTTTTCGGGGATTCACCCCTCCACTTT

V gene: TRBV6-1
clone size: .
J gene: TRBJ2-7
D gene: TRBD1
CDR3 protein: CASSDGQAHSYEQYF
CDR3 DNA: TGTGCCAGCAGTGATGGACAGGCCCACTCCTACGAGCAGTACTTC

V gene: TRBV30
clone size: .
J gene: TRBJ2-1
D gene: TRBD1
CDR3 protein: CAWRVRQGVSSYNEQFF
CDR3 DNA: TGTGCCTGGCGGGTTAGACAGGGGGTAAGCTCCTACAATGAGCAGTTCTTC